A single sample is the source of the 19 T cell receptor beta chains below, sequenced in a study of control samples from healthy donors and cancer patients. Profiled with immunoSEQ multiplex PCR; TCRdb holds only in-frame clones, not every one. Here the sample spans tens of thousands of clones, around 87% being singletons. Sequenced sample: PBMCs. These receptors came from a woman in her sixties or seventies with lung cancer.

This clone was picked up one time. CDR3 protein: CATSDYLAGELFF. As DNA, the CDR3 is TGTGCCACCAGTGATTATCTGGCCGGGGAGCTGTTTTTT. V usage is TRBV24-1 and J usage is TRBJ2-2; D remains unclear. V gave up 2 bases and J gave up 6 bases, with 6 bases separating them. Germline CDR1 KGHDR, CDR2 SFDVKD. CDR3 length equals 13 residues.

V is TRBV9 and J is TRBJ2-5, with TRBD2 matching over 11 bases. The CDR3 runs 16 residues. V trimming: 6 bases; J trimming: 0 bases; junction bases outside the gene matches: 7. The V gene's germline CDR1 is SGDLS and CDR2 YYNGEE. This chain's CDR3 is CASNTGTSGNQETQYF. CDR3 nucleotide sequence: TGTGCCAGCAACACCGGGACTAGCGGCAACCAAGAGACCCAGTACTTC.

The chain uses TRBV6-1 and TRBJ2-1, with TRBD2 matching over 10 bases. Trimming removed 2 bases from V and 3 bases from J; junction bases left unmatched: 1. The germline V gene has CDR1 MNHNS and CDR2 SASEGT. CDR3 length: 15 amino acids. This CDR3 is CASSELAGDYNEQFF. DNA of the CDR3: TGTGCCAGCAGTGAACTAGCGGGAGACTACAATGAGCAGTTCTTC.

This clone was seen a single time. The V call is TRBV5-1, the J call TRBJ1-2; D is undetermined. Trimming pared 0 bases from V and 4 bases from J, leaving 10 bases between. Germline V gene data show CDR1 as SGHRS and CDR2 as YFSETQ. The CDR3 is 14 residues long. Here the CDR3 DNA reads TGCGCCAGCAGCTTGGCGGCGGAAGGCTATGGCTACACCTTC. Residues: CASSLAAEGYGYTF.

The chain carries TRBV29-1 and TRBJ2-3; D could derive from TRBD1 or TRBD2 (6 bases each). V was shortened by 5 bases and J by 2 bases, with 17 bases between the two germline ends. CDR3 length: 15 residues. Germline V gene lookup returns CDR1 SQVTM and CDR2 ANQGSEA. The CDR3 DNA reads TGCAGCGTTCGTCCACGGGGGCTCCTCACAGATACGCAGTATTTT. It codes for CSVRPRGLLTDTQYF.

The chain uses TRBV10-3 and TRBJ1-2; 7 bases are a match to TRBD1. Germline CDR1 ENHRY, CDR2 SYGVKD. The length of the CDR3 is 15 residues. Trimming cost V 4 bases and J 0 bases; bases outside gene matches: 5. DNA for the CDR3: TGTGCCATCAGTGGAGGGACAGTCTCTAACTATGGCTACACCTTC. Protein product: CAISGGTVSNYGYTF.

V and J are TRBV6-5 and TRBJ2-7, with 8 bases lining up with TRBD1. Germline CDR1 and CDR2: MNHEY and SVGAGI. This CDR3 has 13 amino acids. J lost 4 bases, V lost 4 bases, and 3 bases had no gene match. CDR3 sequence (DNA): TGTGCCAGCAGTTCCGGGACAGGATACGAGCAGTACTTC. Protein product: CASSSGTGYEQYF.

This clone was seen a single time. The gene calls are TRBV30 and TRBJ2-1, with D possibly TRBD2 on 5 matching bases. V lost 6 bases to trimming and J lost 3 bases, with 6 bases between them. This CDR3 has 11 residues. CDR1 and CDR2 (germline): GTSNPN, SVGIG (reference sequence). Here the CDR3 reads CACGNYNEQFF. In DNA form, the CDR3 reads TGTGCCTGCGGGAACTACAATGAGCAGTTCTTC.

This clone was detected once. The V call is TRBV30, the J call TRBJ1-2, with 9 bases aligning to TRBD1. Unmatched junction bases numbered 6, after V lost 3 bases and J lost 1 base. The germline gives CDR1 GTSNPN, CDR2 SVGIG (reference sequence). The CDR3 has 15 residues. As DNA, the CDR3 is TGTGCCTGGAGGGGGGGACAGGGCCTTAACTATGGCTACACCTTC. Protein: CAWRGGQGLNYGYTF.

The chain is built from TRBV21-1 and TRBJ2-3; the D call of TRBD2 is as the table states it, not checked on the DNA. TRBV21-1 is given as a pseudogene. CDR3 length: 17 residues. The CDR3 nucleotides read TGTGCCAGCAGCAAATCGAGACTAGCGGGAGGGCCAGATACGCAGTATTTT. Encoded protein: CASSKSRLAGGPDTQYF.

This rearrangement joins TRBV3-1 (or the pseudogene TRBV3-2) to TRBJ1-4, with D perhaps matching TRBD1 (6 bases). The CDR3 length is 15 residues. V was shortened by 4 bases and J by 3 bases, with 12 bases between the two germline ends. Germline V gene lookup returns CDR1 LGHDT and CDR2 YNNKEL (reference sequence). The CDR3 DNA follows: TGTGCCAGCAGCCCAACACAGGGACCTAATGAAAAACTGTTTTTT. This gives the protein CASSPTQGPNEKLFF.

The chain couples TRBV5-1 to TRBJ2-3; the match to TRBD2 covers 9 bases. Germline V gene sequence: CDR1 SGHRS, CDR2 YFSETQ. The CDR3 covers 17 residues. The trim removed 1 base at V and 5 bases at J, leaving 11 bases unmatched. DNA for the CDR3: TGCGCCAGCAGCTTGCAGGCAGCGGGAGGAATGGGAGATACGCAGTATTTT. Amino acid sequence: CASSLQAAGGMGDTQYF. Full variable domain (missing parts from reference TRBV5-1 and TRBJ2-3): KAGVTQTPRYLIKTRGQQVTLSCSPISGHRSVSWYQQTPGQGLQFLFEYFSETQRNKGNFPGRFSGRQFSNSRSEMNVSTLELGDSALYLCASSLQAAGGMGDTQYFGPGTRLTVL.

V gene TRBV7-2 combines with J gene TRBJ2-6; D might be TRBD2 (5 bases). This CDR3 comprises 15 residues. Germline CDR1 SGHTA, CDR2 FQGNSA. The V and J ends lost 3 bases and 0 bases respectively, with 6 bases between them. The CDR3 region has the DNA TGTGCCAGCAGCTTGGACTCCTCTGGGGCCAACGTCCTGACTTTC. This encodes CASSLDSSGANVLTF.

V and J are TRBV19 and TRBJ2-1; tentatively, D is TRBD1 (6 bases). CDR1 is LNHDA, CDR2 SQIVND, per germline (reference sequence). There are 14 residues in the CDR3. The V end lost 10 bases, the J end lost 5 bases, and 18 bases lay between the germline ends. The CDR3 nucleotides read TGTGCCACCACCACAGGGCCCCAACACAATGAGCAGTTCTTC. Translation gives CATTTGPQHNEQFF.

The CDR3 DNA reads TGTGCCAGCAGCTTGGGACCAGAAGATACGCAGTATTTT. Protein: CASSLGPEDTQYF. The chain uses TRBV7-2 and TRBJ2-3, with D perhaps assigned TRBD1 or TRBD2 (5 bases each). Trimming shortened V by 3 bases and J by 5 bases, and 9 bases separated the two germline ends. The germline V gene encodes CDR1 SGHTA and CDR2 FQGNSA. The CDR3 is 13 amino acids.

This chain joins TRBV2 and TRBJ2-1, with D possibly TRBD1 on 6 matching bases. The V gene's germline CDR1 is SNHLY and CDR2 FYNNEI. The CDR3 loop spans 13 amino acids. Trimming left V 6 bases short and J 8 bases short, with 14 bases between. In DNA form, the CDR3 reads TGTGCCAGCAGCGATGACTACAGGGATGAGCAGTTCTTC. Encoded protein: CASSDDYRDEQFF.

The J gene is TRBJ2-3, the V gene TRBV2; 8 bases fit TRBD1. Germline V gene sequence: CDR1 SNHLY, CDR2 FYNNEI. V lost 4 bases and J lost 4; bases outside the gene matches: 13. CDR3 length: 17 residues. In nucleotides, the CDR3 is TGTGCCAGCAGTGGGACAGGGCTCGATTGGTTCGCAGATACGCAGTATTTT. Its protein is CASSGTGLDWFADTQYF.

This chain connects TRBV11-3 to TRBJ1-4; 7 bases fit TRBD1. In germline, CDR1 is SGHNT, CDR2 YENEEA. The CDR3 covers 15 residues. J lost 4 bases, V lost 5 bases, and 7 bases had no gene match. For the CDR3, the DNA is TGTGCCAGCAGCGTAGGGACAGCTTATAATGAAAAACTGTTTTTT. As protein: CASSVGTAYNEKLFF.

The V gene is TRBV7-2, the J gene TRBJ1-3; D may be TRBD1 (6 bases). V was clipped by 8 bases and J by 4 bases, with 15 bases between them. The germline V gene encodes CDR1 SGHTA and CDR2 FQGNSA. This CDR3 is built from 14 residues. The CDR3 DNA is TGTGCCAGCGGAAAGGGGGGGTGGGGAAACACCATATATTTT. Protein sequence: CASGKGGWGNTIYF.